Below are 4 T cell receptor beta chains sequenced from a single sample in a study of T cell responses to AZD1222 COVID-19 vaccine (dated by TCRdb to about 2021). Library generation was performed with the immunoSEQ multiplex PCR assay. The table comes from immuneACCESS by way of TCRdb, which keeps in-frame sequences with V and J called. Part of the clones is missing from these tables; in studies checked, under half for an unresolved V gene and the rest for unknown reasons. Recorded for this sample are 140,000 to 150,000 clones; roughly nine tenths of them occurred a single time. Roughly 3.8% of the sample rests with the top ten. The meaning of the sample's time point label: about 28 days (+/-7) after the second vaccine dose. This sample comprised peripheral blood, obtained 28 days after the second AZD1222 dose. The receptor set was obtained from an adult who received the AZD1222 COVID-19 vaccine.

The rearrangement joins TRBV2 to TRBJ1-5; TRBD1 matches at 8 bases. Germline V gene lookup returns CDR1 SNHLY and CDR2 FYNNEI. The CDR3 runs 13 residues. Germline trimming cut 8 bases from V and 6 bases from J; bases unmatched to any gene: 6. The CDR3 nucleotides read TGTGCCAGCGTCAGGGGGCGAAGTCAGCCCCAGCATTTT. This encodes CASVRGRSQPQHF.

This chain joins TRBV6-5 and TRBJ1-1, with D uncertain. Germline CDR1 MNHEY, CDR2 SVGAGI. Trimming stripped 3 bases from V and 4 bases from J, with 18 bases between. This CDR3 contains 16 residues. The CDR3 coding sequence is TGTGCCAGCAGTTATTCAATATCTGGAGGAGTCACTGAAGCTTTCTTT. It specifies CASSYSISGGVTEAFF.

The V gene is TRBV6-5, the J gene TRBJ1-1; 7 bases are shared with TRBD1. V trimming: 3 bases; J trimming: 0 bases; junction bases outside the gene matches: 4. Germline V gene data show CDR1 as MNHEY and CDR2 as SVGAGI. The CDR3 spans 15 residues. The CDR3 nucleotides are TGTGCCAGCAGTTATTCGGGACAGCTGAACACTGAAGCTTTCTTT. This translates into CASSYSGQLNTEAFF.

This rearrangement joins TRBV5-5 to TRBJ2-5, with D maybe TRBD1 (5 bases). CDR1 SGHKS and CDR2 YYEKEE come from the germline V gene (reference sequence). The length of the CDR3 is 12 residues. Trimming took off 9 bases at V and 2 bases at J, with 11 bases between the two ends. The DNA for the CDR3 is TGTGCCACCTCCAGGGTTCAAGAGACCCAGTACTTC. It codes for CATSRVQETQYF.